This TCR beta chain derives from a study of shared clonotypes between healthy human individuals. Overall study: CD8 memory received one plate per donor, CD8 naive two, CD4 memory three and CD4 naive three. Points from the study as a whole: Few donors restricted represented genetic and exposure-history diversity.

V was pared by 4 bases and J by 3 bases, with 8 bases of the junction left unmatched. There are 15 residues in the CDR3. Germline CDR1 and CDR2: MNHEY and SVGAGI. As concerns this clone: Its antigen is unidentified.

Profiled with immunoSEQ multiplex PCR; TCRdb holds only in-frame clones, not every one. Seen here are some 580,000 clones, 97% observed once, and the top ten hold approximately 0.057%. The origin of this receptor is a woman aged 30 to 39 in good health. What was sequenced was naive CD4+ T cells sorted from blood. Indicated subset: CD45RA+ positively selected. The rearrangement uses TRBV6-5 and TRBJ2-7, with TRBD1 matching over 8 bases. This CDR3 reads CASSSTGTGGYEQYF. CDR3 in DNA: TGTGCCAGCAGTTCCACCGGGACAGGAGGCTACGAGCAGTACTTC.